Sequencing of this T cell receptor (beta chain) was carried out in a study of T cell changes during pregnancy in multiple sclerosis. Some clones are missing from TCRdb's copy, which holds only in-frame ones; the method was immunoSEQ multiplex PCR. The sample contains some 70,000 clones, 75% to 95% of which appear only once. The germline V and J ends were trimmed by 5 bases and 4 bases, with 11 bases remaining between them. Germline-derived CDR1 and CDR2 are SGHTA and FQGTGA. This CDR3 region has 14 residues. Sequencing used peripheral blood, obtained in the second trimester of pregnancy. This receptor was obtained from a female donor with multiple sclerosis, enrolled in a pregnancy study. The chain recombines TRBV7-3 with TRBJ2-2; D is possibly TRBD1 (6 bases). The CDR3 DNA reads TGTGCCAGCAGCAAAGGACAGAGCACCGGGGAGCTGTTTTTT. It translates to CASSKGQSTGELFF.